Following are 22 T cell receptor beta chains from one sample sequenced in a study of T cell responses to AZD1222 COVID-19 vaccine. The assay was immunoSEQ multiplex PCR, and TCRdb's table has in-frame clones only and misses some. The profile shows about 140,000 clones, around 90% of them singletons. The sequences come from peripheral blood, collected 28 days after the second AZD1222 dose. The receptor source for this set is an adult who received the AZD1222 COVID-19 vaccine.

CDR3 bases: TGCGCCAGCAGCTCCGCAACAACAGGCCAAGAGACCCAGTACTTC. Translation gives CASSSATTGQETQYF. V and J are TRBV5-1 and TRBJ2-5; TRBD1 might be the D (5 bases). Germline CDR1 and CDR2: SGHRS and YFSETQ. The CDR3 has 15 amino acids. V shed 3 bases and J shed 1 base, with 13 bases lying between them.

The chain couples TRBV9 to TRBJ2-3; the match to TRBD2 covers 7 bases. V lost 7 bases, J lost 0 bases, and 11 bases stayed unmatched. This CDR3 comprises 16 residues. Germline assignment: CDR1 SGDLS and CDR2 YYNGEE. The CDR3 loop reads CASVSGVSSSTDTQYF. As DNA, the CDR3 is TGTGCCAGCGTAAGCGGGGTCTCATCGAGCACAGATACGCAGTATTTT.

This clone was recorded once. The J gene is TRBJ1-5, the V gene TRBV28, with D unresolved. Trimming removed 6 bases from V and 6 bases from J, with 12 bases in between. Germline CDR1 and CDR2: MDHEN and SYDVKM. This CDR3 comprises 13 residues. CDR3 sequence (DNA): TGTGCCAGCAGCCAATTCAAGGGTCAGCCCCAGCATTTT. This encodes CASSQFKGQPQHF.

This clone was recorded once. The rearrangement links TRBV7-2 to TRBJ2-3; D is unclear. CDR3 length: 14 amino acids. In germline, CDR1 is SGHTA, CDR2 FQGNSA. V shed 3 bases and J shed 2 bases, with 9 bases lying between them. CDR3 in amino acids: CASSLAAATDTQYF. CDR3 nucleotides: TGTGCCAGCAGCTTGGCGGCGGCCACAGATACGCAGTATTTT.

The rearrangement joins TRBV9 to TRBJ1-4; TRBD1 might be the D (6 bases). V dropped 4 bases and J dropped 1 base, with 8 bases sitting between them. Germline assignment: CDR1 SGDLS and CDR2 YYNGEE. This CDR3 region has 14 residues. The CDR3 sequence is CASSKQGTNEKLFF. CDR3 bases: TGTGCCAGCAGCAAACAGGGAACTAATGAAAAACTGTTTTTT. The full variable domain, its missing parts supplied by reference TRBV9 and TRBJ1-4, is DSGVTQTPKHLITATGQRVTLRCSPRSGDLSVYWYQQSLDQGLQFLIQYYNGEERAKGNILERFSAQQFPDLHSELNLSSLELGDSALYFCASSKQGTNEKLFFGSGTQLSVL.

The gene calls are TRBV12-3 or TRBV12-4 and TRBJ1-2; D gene uncertain. The CDR3 spans 13 residues. The germline V and J ends were trimmed by 3 bases and 4 bases, with 9 bases remaining between them. This CDR3 is CASSLSSFYGYTF. The CDR3 DNA reads TGTGCCAGCAGTTTGAGTTCTTTCTATGGCTACACCTTC.

This chain joins TRBV5-1 and TRBJ2-1; D may be TRBD1 or TRBD2 (5 bases each). V was pared by 4 bases and J by 3 bases, with 17 bases between. Germline V gives CDR1 SGHRS, CDR2 YFSETQ. The CDR3 contains 16 residues. The CDR3 bases are TGCGCCAGCAGCATAGCAGGGACCCACGTCTACAATGAGCAGTTCTTC. Translating it yields CASSIAGTHVYNEQFF.

V usage is TRBV2 and J usage is TRBJ1-2; no clear D. The germline V gene encodes CDR1 SNHLY and CDR2 FYNNEI. Trimming pared 5 bases from V and 0 bases from J, leaving 16 bases between. The CDR3 runs 16 residues. Here the CDR3 reads CASSQGYISANYGYTF. The CDR3 nucleotides are TGTGCCAGCAGTCAAGGCTATATATCAGCTAACTATGGCTACACCTTC. Full variable domain (remainder filled in from reference TRBV2 and TRBJ1-2): EPEVTQTPSHQVTQMGQEVILRCVPISNHLYFYWYRQILGQKVEFLVSFYNNEISEKSEIFDDQFSVERPDGSNFTLKIRSTKLEDSAMYFCASSQGYISANYGYTFGSGTRLTVV.

V gene TRBV7-9 combines with J gene TRBJ2-1; TRBD1 is a possible D gene (5 bases). Germline values: CDR1 SEHNR, CDR2 FQNEAQ (reference sequence). Trimming left V 10 bases short and J 0 bases short, with 10 bases between. The CDR3 has 13 residues. The CDR3 DNA sequence: TGTGCCACAGCCAGGGACTCCTACAATGAGCAGTTCTTC. Its translation is CATARDSYNEQFF.

The V and J genes are TRBV29-1 and TRBJ2-7; D is uncertain. The V gene's germline CDR1 is SQVTM and CDR2 ANQGSEA. With 0 bases removed from V and 0 bases from J, the gap between germline ends came to 6 bases. The CDR3 extends over 13 amino acids. The CDR3 sequence is CSVEDHSSYEQYF. The CDR3 DNA follows: TGCAGCGTTGAAGATCACAGCTCCTACGAGCAGTACTTC.

The CDR3: CASSPHLGQELIHF. The CDR3 region has the DNA TGTGCCAGCAGCCCTCACCTCGGACAGGAGCTGATCCACTTT. The rearrangement uses TRBV7-3 and TRBJ1-6; 7 bases map to TRBD1. CDR1 is SGHTA and CDR2 is FQGTGA in the germline V gene. V trimming: 5 bases; J trimming: 17 bases; junction bases outside the gene matches: 15. The CDR3 extends over 14 amino acids.

This chain uses TRBV18 with TRBJ1-5; TRBD1 is a possible D gene (6 bases). The CDR3 spans 15 residues. V was shortened by 2 bases and J by 4 bases, with 12 bases between the two germline ends. From germline, CDR1 is KGHSH and CDR2 LQKENI. The DNA for the CDR3 is TGTGCCAGCTCACCAGAAGCGGACAGAAATCAGCCCCAGCATTTT. This gives the protein CASSPEADRNQPQHF. The variable domain in full, completed from reference TRBV18 and TRBJ1-5, reads NAGVMQNPRHLVRRRGQEARLRCSPMKGHSHVYWYRQLPEEGLKFMVYLQKENIIDESGMPKERFSAEFPKEGPSILRIQQVVRGDSAAYFCASSPEADRNQPQHFGDGTRLSIL.

This sequence joins TRBV28 and TRBJ2-5; TRBD2 aligns across 7 bases. Germline V gives CDR1 MDHEN, CDR2 SYDVKM. The CDR3 sequence is 15 residues long. The V and J ends lost 8 bases and 4 bases, in that order; junction bases with no gene match: 13. CDR3 DNA sequence: TGTGCCAGCGGGTCGCGGCTAGCGGCCGGAGAGACCCAGTACTTC. This encodes CASGSRLAAGETQYF.

This clone was counted only a few times. V gene TRBV5-4 combines with J gene TRBJ1-2, with D unclear. The CDR3 sequence is 15 residues long. Trimming took 4 bases from V and 5 from J, leaving 18 bases between them. The germline CDR1 and CDR2 sequences are SGHNT and YYREEE (reference sequence). The CDR3 DNA sequence: TGTGCCAGCAGCGCTCGACACGAGGGTCAATATGGCTACACCTTC. It codes for CASSARHEGQYGYTF. Drawing the rest from reference TRBV5-4 and TRBJ1-2, the complete variable domain is ETGVTQSPTHLIKTRGQQVTLRCSSQSGHNTVSWYQQALGQGPQFIFQYYREEENGRGNFPPRFSGLQFPNYSSELNVNALELDDSALYLCASSARHEGQYGYTFGSGTRLTVV.

The chain has TRBV5-6 and TRBJ1-6, with D perhaps matching TRBD1 (6 bases). V lost 4 bases and J lost 12, with 11 bases in between. The CDR3 totals 12 residues. Germline CDR1 is SGHDT and CDR2 is YYEEEE. The CDR3 is CASSLPQGPLHF. The CDR3 nucleotides read TGTGCCAGCAGCCTACCACAGGGACCCCTCCACTTT.

The rearrangement uses TRBV4-2 and TRBJ1-4; TRBD1 agrees at 8 bases. V shed 4 bases and J 8 bases; nucleotides not matched to a gene: 18. The CDR3 length is 18 residues. Per the germline V gene, CDR1 is LGHNA and CDR2 is YNFKEQ. CDR3 protein: CASSPGRQGSLVWEKLFF. In nucleotides, the CDR3 is TGTGCCAGCAGCCCCGGAAGACAGGGGAGTCTAGTGTGGGAAAAACTGTTTTTT.

This chain joins TRBV28 and TRBJ1-4; possible D gene TRBD1, 6 bases. This CDR3 has 14 amino acids. V was clipped by 6 bases and J by 5 bases, with 13 bases between them. Per germline, CDR1 MDHEN and CDR2 SYDVKM. CDR3: CASRGQTLNEKLFF. CDR3 in DNA: TGTGCCAGCAGGGGACAAACGCTAAATGAAAAACTGTTTTTT.

The CDR3 sequence: CASRQGVYEQYF. The CDR3 DNA follows: TGTGCCAGCAGACAGGGGGTCTACGAGCAGTACTTC. The genes are TRBV28 and TRBJ2-7, with TRBD1 matching over 8 bases. CDR3 length: 12 amino acids. The V and J ends lost 6 bases and 3 bases, in that order; junction bases with no gene match: 1. Germline CDR1 reads MDHEN; CDR2 reads SYDVKM.

The chain recombines TRBV28 with TRBJ1-5; 7 bases line up with TRBD1. V lost 5 bases to trimming and J lost 2 bases; unmatched junction nucleotides: 6. Germline V gene sequence: CDR1 MDHEN, CDR2 SYDVKM. There are 15 residues in the CDR3. Here the CDR3 DNA reads TGTGCCAGCAGTCTCGGGGGGACAGGCAATCAGCCCCAGCATTTT. As protein: CASSLGGTGNQPQHF.

This chain links TRBV29-1 with TRBJ2-1; 9 nucleotides agree with TRBD2. With V trimmed by 3 bases and J by 3 bases, 3 bases remained unmatched. The CDR3 contains 14 residues. The germline gives CDR1 SQVTM, CDR2 ANQGSEA. The CDR3 loop reads CSVEGLALYNEQFF. CDR3 in DNA: TGCAGCGTTGAGGGACTAGCCCTCTACAATGAGCAGTTCTTC.

The gene calls are TRBV9 and TRBJ2-1; no reliable D call. The CDR3 spans 11 residues. V dropped 2 bases and J dropped 6 bases, with 3 bases sitting between them. Germline assignment: CDR1 SGDLS and CDR2 YYNGEE. In DNA, the CDR3 is TGTGCCAGCAGCGTGGCCAATGAGCAGTTCTTC. It is translated as CASSVANEQFF.

The CDR3 protein is CATSRDGQETQYF. CDR3 DNA sequence: TGTGCCACCAGCAGAGACGGTCAAGAGACCCAGTACTTC. The chain links TRBV15 to TRBJ2-5; no definite D call. Per the germline V gene, CDR1 is LNHNV and CDR2 is YYDKDF (reference sequence). This CDR3 is built from 13 residues. Trimming shortened V by 0 bases and J by 2 bases, and 4 bases separated the two germline ends.